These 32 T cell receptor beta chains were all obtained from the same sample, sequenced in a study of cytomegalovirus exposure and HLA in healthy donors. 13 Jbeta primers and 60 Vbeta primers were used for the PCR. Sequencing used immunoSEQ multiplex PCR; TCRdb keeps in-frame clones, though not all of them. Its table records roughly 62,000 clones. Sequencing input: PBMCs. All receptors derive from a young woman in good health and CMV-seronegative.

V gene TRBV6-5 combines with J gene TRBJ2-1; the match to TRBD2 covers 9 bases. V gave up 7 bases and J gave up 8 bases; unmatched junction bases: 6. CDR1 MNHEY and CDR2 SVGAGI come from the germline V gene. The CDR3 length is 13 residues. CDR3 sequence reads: CASTTTSGYEQFF. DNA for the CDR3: TGTGCCAGCACCACGACTAGCGGCTATGAGCAGTTCTTC.

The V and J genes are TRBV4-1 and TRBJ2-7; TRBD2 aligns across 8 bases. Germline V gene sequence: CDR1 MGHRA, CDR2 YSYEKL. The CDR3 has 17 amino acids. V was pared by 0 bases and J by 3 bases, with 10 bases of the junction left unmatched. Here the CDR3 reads CASSQDDRTSFHYEQYF. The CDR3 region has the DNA TGCGCCAGCAGCCAAGACGACCGGACTAGCTTCCACTACGAGCAGTACTTC.

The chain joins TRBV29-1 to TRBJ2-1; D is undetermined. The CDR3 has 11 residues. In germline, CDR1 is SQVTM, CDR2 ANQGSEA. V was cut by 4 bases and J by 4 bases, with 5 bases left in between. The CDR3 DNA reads TGCAGCGTTGCCCCGTACAATGAGCAGTTCTTC. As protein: CSVAPYNEQFF.

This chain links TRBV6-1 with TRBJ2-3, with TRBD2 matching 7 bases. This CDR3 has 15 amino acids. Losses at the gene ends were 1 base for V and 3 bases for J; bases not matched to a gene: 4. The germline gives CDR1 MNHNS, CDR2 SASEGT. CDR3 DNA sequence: TGTGCCAGCAGTGAAGGTGGGGGGGGTACAGATACGCAGTATTTT. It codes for CASSEGGGGTDTQYF.

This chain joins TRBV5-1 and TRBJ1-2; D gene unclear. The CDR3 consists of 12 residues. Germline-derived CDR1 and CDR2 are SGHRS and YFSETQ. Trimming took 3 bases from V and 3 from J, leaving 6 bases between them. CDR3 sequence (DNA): TGCGCCAGCAGCTGGGGAGACTATGGCTACACCTTC. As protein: CASSWGDYGYTF.

This CDR3 is CASSAGTDSGELFF. The DNA of the CDR3 is TGTGCCAGCAGTGCCGGAACGGACAGCGGGGAGCTGTTTTTT. The chain carries TRBV6-1 and TRBJ2-2, with D tentatively TRBD1 (6 bases). The CDR3 has 14 amino acids. Germline V gives CDR1 MNHNS, CDR2 SASEGT. V was clipped by 4 bases and J by 7 bases, with 13 bases between them.

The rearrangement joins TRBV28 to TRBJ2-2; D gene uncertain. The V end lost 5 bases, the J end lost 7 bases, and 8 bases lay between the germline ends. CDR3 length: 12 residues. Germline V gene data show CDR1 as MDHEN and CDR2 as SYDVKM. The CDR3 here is CASSPSFGELFF. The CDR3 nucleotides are TGTGCCAGCAGTCCCTCCTTCGGGGAGCTGTTTTTT. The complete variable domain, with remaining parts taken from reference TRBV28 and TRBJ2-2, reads DVKVTQSSRYLVKRTGEKVFLECVQDMDHENMFWYRQDPGLGLRLIYFSYDVKMKEKGDIPEGYSVSREKKERFSLILESASTNQTSMYLCASSPSFGELFFGEGSRLTVL.

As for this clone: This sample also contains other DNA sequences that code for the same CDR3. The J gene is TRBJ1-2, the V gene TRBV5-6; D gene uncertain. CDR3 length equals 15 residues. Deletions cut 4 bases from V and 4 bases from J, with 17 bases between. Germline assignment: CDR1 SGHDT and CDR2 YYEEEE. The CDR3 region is CASSALWTVSYGYTF. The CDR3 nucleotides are TGTGCCAGCAGCGCATTGTGGACTGTTTCCTATGGCTACACCTTC.

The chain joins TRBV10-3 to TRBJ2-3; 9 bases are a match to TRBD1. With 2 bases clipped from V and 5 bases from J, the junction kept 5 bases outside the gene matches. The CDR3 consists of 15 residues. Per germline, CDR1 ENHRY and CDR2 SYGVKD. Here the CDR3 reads CAISERTGAIDTQYF. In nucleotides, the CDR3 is TGTGCCATCAGTGAGAGGACAGGGGCTATAGATACGCAGTATTTT.

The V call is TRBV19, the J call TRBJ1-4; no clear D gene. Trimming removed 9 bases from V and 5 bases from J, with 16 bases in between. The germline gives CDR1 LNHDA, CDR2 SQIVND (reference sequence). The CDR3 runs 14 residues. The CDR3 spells CASAVTRGNEKLFF. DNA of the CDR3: TGTGCCAGCGCAGTGACCCGAGGAAATGAAAAACTGTTTTTT.

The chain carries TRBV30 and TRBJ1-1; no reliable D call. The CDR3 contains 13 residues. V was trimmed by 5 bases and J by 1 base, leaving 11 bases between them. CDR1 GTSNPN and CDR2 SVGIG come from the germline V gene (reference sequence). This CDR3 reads CAWSHGPNTEAFF. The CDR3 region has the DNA TGTGCCTGGTCCCATGGCCCGAACACTGAAGCTTTCTTT. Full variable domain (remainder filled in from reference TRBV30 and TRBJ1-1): SQTIHQWPATLVQPVGSPLSLECTVEGTSNPNLYWYRQAAGRGLQLLFYSVGIGQISSEVPQNLSASRPQDRQFILSSKKLLLSDSGFYLCAWSHGPNTEAFFGQGTRLTVV.

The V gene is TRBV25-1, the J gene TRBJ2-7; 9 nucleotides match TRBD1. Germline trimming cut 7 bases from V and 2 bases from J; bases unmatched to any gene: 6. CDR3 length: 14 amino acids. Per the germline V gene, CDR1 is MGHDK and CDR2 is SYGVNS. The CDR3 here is CASNRGQGAYEQYF. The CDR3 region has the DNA TGTGCCAGCAATAGGGGACAGGGAGCCTACGAGCAGTACTTC.

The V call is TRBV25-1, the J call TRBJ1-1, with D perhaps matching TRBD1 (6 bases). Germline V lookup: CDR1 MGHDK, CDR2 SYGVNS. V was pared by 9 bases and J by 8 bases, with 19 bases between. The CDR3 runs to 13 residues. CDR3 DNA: TGTGCCAGTCTGGGGACATACTCGGACGAAGCTTTCTTT. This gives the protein CASLGTYSDEAFF.

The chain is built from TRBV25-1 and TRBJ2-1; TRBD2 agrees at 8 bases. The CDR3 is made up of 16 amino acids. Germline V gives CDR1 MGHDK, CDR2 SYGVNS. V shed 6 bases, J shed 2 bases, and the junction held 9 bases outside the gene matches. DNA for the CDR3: TGTGCCAGCAGCCTCACCGGGGGGGCGCCCTACAATGAGCAGTTCTTC. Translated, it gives CASSLTGGAPYNEQFF.

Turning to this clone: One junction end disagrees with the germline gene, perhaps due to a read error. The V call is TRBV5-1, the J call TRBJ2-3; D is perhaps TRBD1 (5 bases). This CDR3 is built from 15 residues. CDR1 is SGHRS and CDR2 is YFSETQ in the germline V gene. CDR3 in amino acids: CASSSGYSGTDKQYF. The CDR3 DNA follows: TGCGCCAGCAGCTCAGGGTATTCGGGCACAGATAAGCAGTATTTT.

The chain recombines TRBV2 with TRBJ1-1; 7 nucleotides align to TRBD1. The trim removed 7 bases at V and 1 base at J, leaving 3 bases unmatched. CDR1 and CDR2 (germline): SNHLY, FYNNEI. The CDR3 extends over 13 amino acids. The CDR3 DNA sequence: TGTGCCAGCATAGGACAGGAGAACACTGAAGCTTTCTTT. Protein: CASIGQENTEAFF.

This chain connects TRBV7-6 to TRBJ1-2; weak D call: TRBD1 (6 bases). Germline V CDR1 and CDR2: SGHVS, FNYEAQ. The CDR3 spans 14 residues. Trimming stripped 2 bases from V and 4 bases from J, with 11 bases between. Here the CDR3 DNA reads TGTGCCAGCAGCTTAAGTGGGACACTCTATGGCTACACCTTC. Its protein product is CASSLSGTLYGYTF. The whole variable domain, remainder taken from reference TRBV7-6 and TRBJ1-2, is GAGVSQSPRYKVTKRGQDVALRCDPISGHVSLYWYRQALGQGPEFLTYFNYEAQQDKSGLPNDRFSAERPEGSISTLTIQRTEQRDSAMYRCASSLSGTLYGYTFGSGTRLTVV.

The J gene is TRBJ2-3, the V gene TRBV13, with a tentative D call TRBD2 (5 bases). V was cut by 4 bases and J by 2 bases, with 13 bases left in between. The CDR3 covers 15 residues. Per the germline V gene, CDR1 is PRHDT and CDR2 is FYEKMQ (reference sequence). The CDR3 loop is CASSSPRGTTDTQYF. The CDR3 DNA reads TGTGCCAGCAGCTCCCCCCGGGGAACCACAGATACGCAGTATTTT.

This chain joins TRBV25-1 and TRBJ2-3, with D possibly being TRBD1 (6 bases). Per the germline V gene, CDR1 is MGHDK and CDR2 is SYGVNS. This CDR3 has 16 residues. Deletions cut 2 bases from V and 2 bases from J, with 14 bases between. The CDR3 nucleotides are TGTGCCAGCAGTGAAGCAGGGGCAAGAGACACAGATACGCAGTATTTT. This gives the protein CASSEAGARDTDTQYF. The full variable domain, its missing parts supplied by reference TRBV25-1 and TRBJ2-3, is EADIYQTPRYLVIGTGKKITLECSQTMGHDKMYWYQQDPGMELHLIHYSYGVNSTEKGDLSSESTVSRIRTEHFPLTLESARPSHTSQYLCASSEAGARDTDTQYFGPGTRLTVL.

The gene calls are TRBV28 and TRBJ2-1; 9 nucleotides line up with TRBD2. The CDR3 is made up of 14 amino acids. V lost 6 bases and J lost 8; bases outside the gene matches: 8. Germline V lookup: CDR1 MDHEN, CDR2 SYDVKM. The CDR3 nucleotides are TGTGCCAGCAGGAGTAGCGGGAGTTTTTATGAGCAGTTCTTC. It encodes CASRSSGSFYEQFF. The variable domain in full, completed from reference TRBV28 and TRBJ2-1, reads DVKVTQSSRYLVKRTGEKVFLECVQDMDHENMFWYRQDPGLGLRLIYFSYDVKMKEKGDIPEGYSVSREKKERFSLILESASTNQTSMYLCASRSSGSFYEQFFGPGTRLTVL.

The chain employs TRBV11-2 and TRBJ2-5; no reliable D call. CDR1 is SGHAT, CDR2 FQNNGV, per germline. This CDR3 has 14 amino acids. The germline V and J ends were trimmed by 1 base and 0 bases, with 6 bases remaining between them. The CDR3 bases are TGTGCCAGCAGCTTAGTAACACACCAAGAGACCCAGTACTTC. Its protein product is CASSLVTHQETQYF. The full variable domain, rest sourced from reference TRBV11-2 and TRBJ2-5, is EAGVAQSPRYKIIEKRQSVAFWCNPISGHATLYWYQQILGQGPKLLIQFQNNGVVDDSQLPKDRFSAERLKGVDSTLKIQPAKLEDSAVYLCASSLVTHQETQYFGPGTRLLVL.

The CDR3 protein is CASSELAGAQETQYF. The CDR3 DNA is TGTGCCAGCAGTGAGCTAGCGGGGGCCCAAGAGACCCAGTACTTC. The chain recombines TRBV6-4 with TRBJ2-5; TRBD2 matches 10 bases. The CDR3 has 15 residues. Germline CDR1 and CDR2: MRHNA and SNTAGT. V lost 3 bases to trimming and J lost 1 base; unmatched junction nucleotides: 2.

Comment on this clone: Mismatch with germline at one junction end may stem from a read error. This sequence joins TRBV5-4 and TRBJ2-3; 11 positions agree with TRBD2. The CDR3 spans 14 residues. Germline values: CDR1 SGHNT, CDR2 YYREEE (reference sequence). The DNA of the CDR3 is TGTGCCAGCAGCCTAGCGGGAGGAACAGATACGCGGTATTTT. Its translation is CASSLAGGTDTRYF.

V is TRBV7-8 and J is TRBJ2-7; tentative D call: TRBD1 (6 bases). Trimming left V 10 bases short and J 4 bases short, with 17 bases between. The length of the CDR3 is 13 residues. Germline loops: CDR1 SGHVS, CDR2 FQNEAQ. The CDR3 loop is CATQPGTLYEQYF. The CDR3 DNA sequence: TGTGCCACCCAACCCGGGACACTTTACGAGCAGTACTTC.

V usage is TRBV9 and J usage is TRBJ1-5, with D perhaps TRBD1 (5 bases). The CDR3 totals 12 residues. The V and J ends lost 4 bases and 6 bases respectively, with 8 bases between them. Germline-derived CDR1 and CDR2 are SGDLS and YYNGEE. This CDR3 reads CASSRGAQPQHF. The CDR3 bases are TGTGCCAGCAGCCGCGGGGCTCAGCCCCAGCATTTT.

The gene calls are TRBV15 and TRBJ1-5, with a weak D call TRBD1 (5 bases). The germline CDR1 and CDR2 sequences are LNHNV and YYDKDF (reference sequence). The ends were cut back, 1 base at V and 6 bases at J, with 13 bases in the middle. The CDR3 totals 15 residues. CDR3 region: CATSRGGGDGQPQHF. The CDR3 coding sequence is TGTGCCACCAGCAGAGGTGGGGGGGACGGTCAGCCCCAGCATTTT.

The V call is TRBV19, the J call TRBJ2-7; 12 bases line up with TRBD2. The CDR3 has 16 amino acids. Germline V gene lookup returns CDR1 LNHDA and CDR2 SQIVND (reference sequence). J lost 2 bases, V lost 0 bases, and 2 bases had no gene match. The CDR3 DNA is TGTGCCAGTAGTATAGACACTAGCGGGGGGACCTACGAGCAGTACTTC. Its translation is CASSIDTSGGTYEQYF.

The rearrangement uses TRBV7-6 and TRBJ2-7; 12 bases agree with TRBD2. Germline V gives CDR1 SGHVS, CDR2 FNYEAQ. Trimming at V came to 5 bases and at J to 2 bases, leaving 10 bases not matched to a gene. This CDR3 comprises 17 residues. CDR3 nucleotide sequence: TGTGCCAGCAGCCCCGGGGCTAGCGGGAGGGCAACCTACGAGCAGTACTTC. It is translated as CASSPGASGRATYEQYF.

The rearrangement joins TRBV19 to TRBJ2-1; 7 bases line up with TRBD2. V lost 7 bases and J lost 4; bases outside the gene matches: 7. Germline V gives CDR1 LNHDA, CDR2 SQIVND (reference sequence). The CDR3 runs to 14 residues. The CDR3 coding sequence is TGTGCCAGTAAGGTAACTAGCGTATACAATGAGCAGTTCTTC. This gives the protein CASKVTSVYNEQFF.

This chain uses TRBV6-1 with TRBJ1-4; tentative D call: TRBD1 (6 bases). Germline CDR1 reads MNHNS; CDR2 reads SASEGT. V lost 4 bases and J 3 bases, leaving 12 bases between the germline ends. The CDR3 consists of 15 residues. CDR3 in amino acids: CASSAQGRANEKLFF. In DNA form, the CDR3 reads TGTGCCAGCAGTGCCCAGGGGAGGGCTAATGAAAAACTGTTTTTT.

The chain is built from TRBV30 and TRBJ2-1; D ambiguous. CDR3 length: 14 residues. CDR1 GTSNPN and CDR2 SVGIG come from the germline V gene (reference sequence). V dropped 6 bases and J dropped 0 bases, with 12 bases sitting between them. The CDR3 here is CACSLYSSYNEQFF. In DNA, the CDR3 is TGTGCCTGCAGTCTCTATAGCTCCTACAATGAGCAGTTCTTC.

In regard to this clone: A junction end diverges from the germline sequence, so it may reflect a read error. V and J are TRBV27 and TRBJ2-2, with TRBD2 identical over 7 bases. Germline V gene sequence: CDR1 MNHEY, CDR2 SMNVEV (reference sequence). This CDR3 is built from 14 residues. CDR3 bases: TGTGCCAGCAGTGCGGGACTATTCTACCCGGAGGTGTTTTTT. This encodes CASSAGLFYPEVFF.